This T cell receptor beta chain was captured by sequencing in a study of type 1 regulatory T cells. Across the study: This in vitro CD4 product, T-allo10, is enriched for Tr1 cells and alloantigen-specific.

The CDR3 spans 15 residues. From germline, CDR1 is SGHVS and CDR2 FQNEAQ. V lost 2 bases to trimming and J lost 6 bases, with 16 bases between them. A word on this clonotype: Its antigen is as yet unknown.

One entry per CDR3 protein, called by TCRdb with MiXCR from the reads. The data contain roughly 71,000 distinct CDR3 sequences, about 69% of them seen just once; the ten biggest clones take up 7.6%. The graft donor-derived T-allo10 cells reportedly recognize host alloantigens, are anergic, and suppress alloantigen-specifically. The chain carries TRBV7-8 and TRBJ1-1; D gene uncertain. The receptor was isolated from a human donor in good health. The sequenced sample consisted of cultured T cells, either the whole culture or a sorted T cell fraction (not recorded which). The subset was: Tr1-enriched cell product generated in vitro against host alloantigens. CDR3 nucleotides: TGTGCCAGCAGCTTAAAGGGCCCGGGCTTGGCTGAAGCTTTCTTT. It translates to CASSLKGPGLAEAFF. The full variable domain, completed using reference TRBV7-8 and TRBJ1-1, is GAGVSQSPRYKVAKRGQDVALRCDPISGHVSLFWYQQALGQGPEFLTYFQNEAQLDKSGLPSDRFFAERPEGSVSTLKIQRTQQEDSAVYLCASSLKGPGLAEAFFGQGTRLTVV.